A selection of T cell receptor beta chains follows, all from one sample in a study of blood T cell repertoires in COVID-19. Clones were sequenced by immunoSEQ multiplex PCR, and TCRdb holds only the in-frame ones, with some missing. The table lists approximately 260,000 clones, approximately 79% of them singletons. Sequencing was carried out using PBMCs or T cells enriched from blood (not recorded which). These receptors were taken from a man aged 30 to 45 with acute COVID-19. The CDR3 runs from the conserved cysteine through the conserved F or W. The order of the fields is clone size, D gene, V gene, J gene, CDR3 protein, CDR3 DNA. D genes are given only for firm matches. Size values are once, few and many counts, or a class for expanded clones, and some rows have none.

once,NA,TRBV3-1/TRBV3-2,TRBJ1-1,CASSQAAEAFF,TGTGCCAGCAGCCAGGCCGCTGAAGCTTTCTTT
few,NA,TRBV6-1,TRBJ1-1,CASSEARANTEAFF,TGTGCCAGCAGTGAAGCGAGGGCGAACACTGAAGCTTTCTTT
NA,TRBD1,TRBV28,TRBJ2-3,CASTTLRAGGQDTQYF,TGTGCCAGCACCACTCTACGCGCAGGGGGCCAAGATACGCAGTATTTT
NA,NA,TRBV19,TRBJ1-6,CASSIVPGNSPLHF,TGTGCCAGTAGTATCGTCCCGGGAAATTCACCCCTCCACTTT
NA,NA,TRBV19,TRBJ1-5,CASSMETQGWNQPQHF,TGTGCCAGTAGTATGGAAACACAGGGTTGGAATCAGCCCCAGCATTTT
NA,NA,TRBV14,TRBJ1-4,CASSQDLGRSEKLFF,TGTGCCAGCAGCCAGGATTTGGGCAGATCAGAAAAACTGTTTTTT
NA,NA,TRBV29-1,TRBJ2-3,CSALEFFSTDTQYF,TGCAGCGCCCTAGAATTCTTTAGCACAGATACGCAGTATTTT
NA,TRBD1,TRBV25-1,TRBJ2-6,CASSETGTGTRGANVLTF,TGTGCCAGCAGTGAAACCGGGACAGGGACGCGAGGGGCCAACGTCCTGACTTTC
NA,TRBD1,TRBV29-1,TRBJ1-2,CSGTGQGNYGYTF,TGCAGCGGGACGGGACAGGGGAATTATGGCTACACCTTC
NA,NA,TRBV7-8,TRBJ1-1,CASSYTGESTEAFF,TGTGCCAGCAGCTATACGGGTGAGAGCACTGAAGCTTTCTTT
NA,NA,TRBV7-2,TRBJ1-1,CASSLGVRGNTEAFF,TGTGCCAGCAGCTTAGGTGTCAGGGGGAACACTGAAGCTTTCTTT
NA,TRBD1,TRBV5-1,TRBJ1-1,CASSQGTGGNTEAFF,TGCGCCAGCAGCCAAGGGACAGGGGGCAACACTGAAGCTTTCTTT
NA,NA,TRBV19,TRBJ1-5,CASSIGGHHNQPQHF,TGTGCCAGTAGTATAGGGGGGCATCACAATCAGCCCCAGCATTTT
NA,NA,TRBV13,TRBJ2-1,CASSFVGVARINNEQFF,TGTGCCAGCAGCTTTGTCGGGGTAGCTAGGATAAACAATGAGCAGTTCTTC
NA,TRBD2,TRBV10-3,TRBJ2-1,CAISERGLEKNEQFF,TGTGCCATCAGTGAGAGAGGACTAGAAAAGAATGAGCAGTTCTTC
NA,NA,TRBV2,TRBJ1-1,CASSDRERSKNTEAFF,TGTGCCAGCAGTGATAGGGAGCGGAGTAAGAACACTGAAGCTTTCTTT
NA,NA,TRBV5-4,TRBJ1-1,CASSQELQVNTEAFF,TGTGCCAGCAGCCAAGAACTACAGGTGAACACTGAAGCTTTCTTT
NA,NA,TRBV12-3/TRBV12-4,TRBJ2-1,CASSFTGQNEQFF,TGTGCCAGCAGTTTCACAGGGCAGAATGAGCAGTTCTTC
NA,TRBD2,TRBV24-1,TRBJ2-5,CATSDYGTSGQETQYF,TGTGCCACCAGTGATTACGGGACTAGCGGACAAGAGACCCAGTACTTC
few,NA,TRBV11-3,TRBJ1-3,CASGFTGIAGNTIYF,TGTGCCAGCGGATTTACAGGAATTGCTGGAAACACCATATATTTT
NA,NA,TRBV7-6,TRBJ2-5,CASSLVWGGQETQYF,TGTGCCAGCAGCTTAGTCTGGGGGGGCCAGGAGACCCAGTACTTC
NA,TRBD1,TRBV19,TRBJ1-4,CASSDTNRGKLFF,TGTGCCAGTAGTGATACAAACAGGGGGAAACTGTTTTTT
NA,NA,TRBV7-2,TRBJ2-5,CASSVNRAATQYF,TGTGCCAGCAGCGTAAACAGGGCTGCGACCCAGTACTTC
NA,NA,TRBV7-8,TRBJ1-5,CASSSPPGQQGRQPQHF,TGTGCCAGCAGCTCACCGCCGGGCCAGCAAGGGAGGCAGCCCCAGCATTTT
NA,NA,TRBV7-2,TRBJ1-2,CASSLARDGYTF,TGTGCCAGCAGCTTAGCGCGGGATGGCTACACCTTC
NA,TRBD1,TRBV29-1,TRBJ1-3,CSVRGGEGAQNTIYF,TGCAGCGTTCGGGGAGGAGAGGGGGCTCAAAACACCATATATTTT
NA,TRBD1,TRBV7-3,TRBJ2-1,CASSLTGGKNEQFF,TGTGCCAGCAGCCTGACAGGGGGCAAAAATGAGCAGTTCTTC
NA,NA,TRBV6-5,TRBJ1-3,CASRETGSSGNTIYF,TGTGCCAGCAGAGAGACAGGTTCGTCTGGAAACACCATATATTTT
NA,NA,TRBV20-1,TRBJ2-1,CSAAGINEQFF,TGCAGTGCGGCCGGGATAAATGAGCAGTTCTTC
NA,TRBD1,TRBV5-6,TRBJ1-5,CASSNLRQGHQPQHF,TGTGCCAGCAGTAATCTTAGACAGGGCCATCAGCCCCAGCATTTT
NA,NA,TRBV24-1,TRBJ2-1,CATSDSSPPSYNEQFF,TGTGCCACCAGTGATTCTAGCCCCCCTTCCTACAATGAGCAGTTCTTC
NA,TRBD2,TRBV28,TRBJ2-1,CASSWTSGGAIEQFF,TGTGCCAGCAGCTGGACTAGCGGGGGGGCGATTGAGCAGTTCTTC
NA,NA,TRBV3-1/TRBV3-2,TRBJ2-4,CASSQGGFSAKNIQYF,TGTGCCAGCAGCCAAGGCGGTTTTAGCGCCAAAAACATTCAGTACTTC
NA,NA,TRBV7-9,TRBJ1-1,CASSLALSPPETEAFF,TGTGCCAGCAGCTTAGCGTTAAGTCCTCCGGAGACTGAAGCTTTCTTT
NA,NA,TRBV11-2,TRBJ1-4,CASSSVKGEGPKLFF,TGTGCCAGCAGCTCCGTGAAGGGGGAGGGCCCAAAACTGTTTTTT
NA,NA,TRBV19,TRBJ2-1,CASSIVPNRNEQFF,TGTGCCAGTAGTATAGTACCGAACAGAAATGAGCAGTTCTTC
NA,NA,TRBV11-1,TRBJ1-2,CASSLGGTQSYGYTF,TGTGCCAGCAGCTTAGGAGGGACACAGTCCTATGGCTACACCTTC
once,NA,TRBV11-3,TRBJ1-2,CASSLEAGDYGYTF,TGTGCCAGCAGCTTAGAGGCCGGAGACTATGGCTACACCTTC
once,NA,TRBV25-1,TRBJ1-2,CASSDPGGYGYTF,TGTGCCAGCAGTGACCCGGGGGGCTATGGCTACACCTTC
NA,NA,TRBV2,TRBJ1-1,CASNGQLNTEAFF,TGTGCCAGCAACGGACAGCTGAACACTGAAGCTTTCTTT
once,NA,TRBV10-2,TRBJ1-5,CASRDTLNQPQHF,TGCGCCAGCCGTGACACCCTAAATCAGCCCCAGCATTTT
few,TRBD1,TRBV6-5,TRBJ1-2,CASIPTGGDYGYTF,TGTGCCAGCATCCCGACAGGGGGCGACTATGGCTACACCTTC
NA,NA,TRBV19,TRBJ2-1,CASSVLGAEYNEQFF,TGTGCCAGTAGTGTCTTGGGGGCGGAGTACAATGAGCAGTTCTTC
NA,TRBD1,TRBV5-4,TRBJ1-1,CAGGTDPNTEAFF,TGTGCCGGAGGGACAGACCCGAACACTGAAGCTTTCTTT
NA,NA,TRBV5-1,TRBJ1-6,CASSQQGNSPNSPLHF,TGCGCCAGCAGCCAGCAGGGTAATAGCCCTAATTCACCCCTCCACTTT
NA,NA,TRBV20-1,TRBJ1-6,CSASRGAPLHF,TGCAGTGCTAGTCGCGGGGCACCCCTCCACTTT
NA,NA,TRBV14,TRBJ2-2,CASSQEHNTGELFF,TGTGCCAGCAGCCAAGAACATAACACCGGGGAGCTGTTTTTT
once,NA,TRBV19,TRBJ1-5,CASRTSYSNQPQHF,TGTGCCAGTAGGACAAGTTATAGCAATCAGCCCCAGCATTTT
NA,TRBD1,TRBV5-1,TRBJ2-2,CASSSIPGQLATGELFF,TGCGCCAGCAGCTCAATCCCGGGACAGCTAGCCACCGGGGAGCTGTTTTTT
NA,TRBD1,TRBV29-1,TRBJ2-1,CSVAAGGDEQFF,TGCAGCGTTGCGGCAGGGGGCGATGAGCAGTTCTTC
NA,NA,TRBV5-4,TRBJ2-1,CASSFGGGSRNEQFF,TGTGCCAGCAGCTTTGGGGGCGGGTCCCGAAATGAGCAGTTCTTC
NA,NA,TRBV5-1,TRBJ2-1,CASSAVSGFYNEQFF,TGCGCCAGCTCGGCGGTTAGCGGTTTCTACAATGAGCAGTTCTTC
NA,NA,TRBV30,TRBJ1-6,CAWSLAVSTNSPLHF,TGTGCCTGGAGTCTAGCGGTGTCGACGAATTCACCCCTCCACTTT
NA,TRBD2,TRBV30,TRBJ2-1,CAWSVQSGSRLEQFF,TGTGCCTGGAGTGTACAGAGCGGGAGTCGACTTGAGCAGTTCTTC
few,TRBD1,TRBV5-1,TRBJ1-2,CASSLWVGQTSSNGYTF,TGCGCCAGCAGCTTATGGGTGGGACAGACGTCCTCGAATGGCTACACCTTC
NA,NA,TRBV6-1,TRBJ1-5,CASSELRITLDQPQHF,TGTGCCAGCAGTGAACTGCGGATCACCCTCGACCAGCCCCAGCATTTT
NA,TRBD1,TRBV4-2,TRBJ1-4,CASSQKGTGEGEKLFF,TGTGCCAGCAGCCAAAAGGGGACAGGGGAGGGTGAAAAACTGTTTTTT
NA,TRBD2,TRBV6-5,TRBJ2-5,CASSYSGGRETQYF,TGTGCCAGCAGTTACTCGGGGGGGAGAGAGACCCAGTACTTC
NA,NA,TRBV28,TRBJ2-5,CASAERLNQETQYF,TGTGCCAGCGCCGAGCGGTTGAATCAAGAGACCCAGTACTTC
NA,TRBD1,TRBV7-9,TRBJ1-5,CASSLNAGGDQPQHF,TGTGCCAGCAGCTTAAATGCAGGGGGCGATCAGCCCCAGCATTTT